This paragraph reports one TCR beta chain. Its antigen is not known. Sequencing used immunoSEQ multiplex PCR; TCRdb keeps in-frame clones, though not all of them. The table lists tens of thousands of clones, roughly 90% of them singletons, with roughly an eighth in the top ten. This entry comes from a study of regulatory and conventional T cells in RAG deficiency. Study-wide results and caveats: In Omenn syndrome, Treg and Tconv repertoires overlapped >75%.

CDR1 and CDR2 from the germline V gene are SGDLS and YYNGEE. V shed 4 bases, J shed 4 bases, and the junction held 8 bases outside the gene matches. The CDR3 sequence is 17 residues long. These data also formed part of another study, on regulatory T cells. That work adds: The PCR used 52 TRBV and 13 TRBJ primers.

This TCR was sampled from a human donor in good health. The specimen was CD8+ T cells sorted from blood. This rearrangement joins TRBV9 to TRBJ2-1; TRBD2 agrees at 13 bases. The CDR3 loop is CASSPRTSGRGYNEQFF. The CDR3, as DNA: TGTGCCAGCAGCCCCCGGACTAGCGGGAGAGGTTACAATGAGCAGTTCTTC.